A selection of T cell receptor beta chains follows, all from one sample in a study of T cell responses to AZD1222 COVID-19 vaccine. This table comes from immunoSEQ multiplex PCR, and its TCRdb copy is limited to in-frame clones, with some not included. The sample contains more than 70,000 clones, 70% to 90% of which appear only once. Sequencing was performed on peripheral blood, taken on day 0 of AZD1222 vaccination. The origin of the receptors is an adult in good health. CDR3s include the opening cysteine and the closing phenylalanine or tryptophan. Fields, in order: D gene, J gene, V gene, clone size, CDR3 protein, CDR3 DNA. The D gene is left open where the match is weak. A row's size may be missing; if present it is once, few, many or a size class.

D: .; J: TRBJ1-3; V: TRBV7-2; size: .; CDR3: CASSLEGGKAGNTIYF; DNA: TGTGCCAGCAGCTTAGAGGGGGGAAAGGCTGGAAACACCATATATTTT
D: .; J: TRBJ2-3; V: TRBV4-3; size: .; CDR3: CASSQARGGTVGDTQYF; DNA: TGCGCCAGCAGCCAAGCGCGCGGCGGGACCGTGGGAGATACGCAGTATTTT
D: TRBD2; J: TRBJ2-3; V: TRBV5-1; size: .; CDR3: CASSPGTSGRGTDTQYF; DNA: TGCGCCAGCAGCCCCGGGACTAGCGGGAGGGGCACAGATACGCAGTATTTT
D: .; J: TRBJ2-3; V: TRBV7-2; size: .; CDR3: CASSARRYSDTQYF; DNA: TGTGCCAGCAGCGCCCGGAGGTATAGCGATACGCAGTATTTT
D: .; J: TRBJ1-2; V: TRBV6-5; size: .; CDR3: CASSTGQFYGYTF; DNA: TGTGCCAGCAGTACCGGACAGTTTTATGGCTACACCTTC
D: .; J: TRBJ2-7; V: TRBV25-1; size: .; CDR3: CASSDEQGGAGYEQYF; DNA: TGTGCCAGCAGTGACGAACAGGGGGGGGCCGGCTACGAGCAGTACTTC
D: .; J: TRBJ2-3; V: TRBV6-5; size: once; CDR3: CASSAWAGRTDTQYF; DNA: TGTGCCAGCAGCGCCTGGGCTGGTCGCACAGATACGCAGTATTTT
D: .; J: TRBJ2-1; V: TRBV19; size: once; CDR3: CASSSPPEYNEQFF; DNA: TGTGCCAGTAGCTCCCCTCCGGAGTACAATGAGCAGTTCTTC
D: .; J: TRBJ1-1; V: TRBV5-4; size: .; CDR3: CASSVPWGGGTEAFF; DNA: TGTGCCAGCAGCGTCCCGTGGGGAGGGGGAACTGAAGCTTTCTTT
D: .; J: TRBJ2-3; V: TRBV7-3; size: .; CDR3: CASSSGEGDSTDTQYF; DNA: TGTGCCAGCAGCTCAGGGGAAGGGGATAGCACAGATACGCAGTATTTT
D: .; J: TRBJ2-7; V: TRBV7-9; size: .; CDR3: CASSFLIYEQYF; DNA: TGTGCCAGCAGCTTCTTGATCTACGAGCAGTACTTC
D: TRBD1; J: TRBJ1-4; V: TRBV30; size: .; CDR3: CAWDGIGQGGEKLFF; DNA: TGTGCCTGGGACGGTATTGGACAGGGCGGTGAAAAACTGTTTTTT
D: .; J: TRBJ2-3; V: TRBV6-6; size: .; CDR3: CASTLARNTDTQYF; DNA: TGTGCCAGCACCCTAGCGAGAAACACAGATACGCAGTATTTT
D: .; J: TRBJ1-4; V: TRBV2; size: .; CDR3: CASSAGTAGEKLFF; DNA: TGTGCCAGCAGCGCCGGGACCGCCGGGGAAAAACTGTTTTTT
D: .; J: TRBJ2-7; V: TRBV2; size: .; CDR3: CASARGSLSYEQYF; DNA: TGTGCCAGCGCCCGGGGGTCGTTATCCTACGAGCAGTACTTC
D: .; J: TRBJ1-1; V: TRBV3-1/TRBV3-2; size: .; CDR3: CASSSDTRYTEAFF; DNA: TGTGCCAGCAGCTCAGACACCAGATACACTGAAGCTTTCTTT
D: TRBD2; J: TRBJ2-2; V: TRBV7-7; size: .; CDR3: CASSLAASGSRGELFF; DNA: TGTGCTAGCAGCTTAGCCGCTAGCGGGAGCAGAGGGGAGCTGTTTTTT
D: TRBD1; J: TRBJ2-6; V: TRBV19; size: few; CDR3: CASSPGGTGGAGANVLTF; DNA: TGTGCCAGTAGTCCAGGGGGGACAGGGGGCGCTGGGGCCAACGTCCTGACTTTC
D: TRBD1; J: TRBJ1-6; V: TRBV19; size: .; CDR3: CASKARGAPLHF; DNA: TGTGCCAGTAAGGCCAGGGGGGCACCCCTCCACTTT
D: .; J: TRBJ2-7; V: TRBV9; size: once; CDR3: CASSGDVGTEQYF; DNA: TGTGCCAGCAGCGGTGACGTGGGGACCGAGCAGTACTTC
D: .; J: TRBJ1-1; V: TRBV5-1; size: .; CDR3: CASSLGTEAFF; DNA: TGCGCCAGCAGCTTGGGGACTGAAGCTTTCTTT
D: TRBD2; J: TRBJ2-5; V: TRBV4-2; size: once; CDR3: CASSQDLSGGGPTQTQYF; DNA: TGTGCCAGCAGCCAAGATCTCTCGGGGGGGGGACCTACGCAGACCCAGTACTTC
D: .; J: TRBJ1-5; V: TRBV30; size: .; CDR3: CAWSVGIGNQPQHF; DNA: TGTGCCTGGAGTGTAGGTATCGGCAATCAGCCCCAGCATTTT
D: .; J: TRBJ2-6; V: TRBV18; size: .; CDR3: CASSTSHSGANVLTF; DNA: TGTGCCAGCTCAACCAGCCACTCTGGGGCCAACGTCCTGACTTTC
D: TRBD1; J: TRBJ1-6; V: TRBV7-2; size: .; CDR3: CASSQGTATSPLHF; DNA: TGTGCCAGCAGCCAAGGGACAGCTACTTCACCCCTCCACTTT
D: TRBD1; J: TRBJ1-2; V: TRBV6-5; size: few; CDR3: CASSRDRGHGYTF; DNA: TGTGCCAGCAGCAGGGACAGGGGGCACGGCTACACCTTC
D: .; J: TRBJ1-5; V: TRBV6-5; size: .; CDR3: CASSYNPRGTNQPQHF; DNA: TGTGCCAGCAGTTACAACCCCCGGGGGACCAATCAGCCCCAGCATTTT
D: TRBD2; J: TRBJ2-1; V: TRBV5-6; size: .; CDR3: CASSLGTSHNEQFF; DNA: TGTGCCAGCAGCTTGGGGACTAGCCACAATGAGCAGTTCTTC
D: .; J: TRBJ1-5; V: TRBV3-1/TRBV3-2; size: once; CDR3: CASSPWGREGQPQHF; DNA: TGTGCCAGCAGTCCCTGGGGCAGGGAGGGCCAGCCCCAGCATTTT
D: .; J: TRBJ1-1; V: TRBV5-1; size: once; CDR3: CASSLMNTEAFF; DNA: TGCGCCAGCAGCCTCATGAACACTGAAGCTTTCTTT
D: .; J: TRBJ2-7; V: TRBV5-1; size: .; CDR3: CASSTPDRLSYEQYF; DNA: TGCGCCAGCAGCACCCCCGACAGGCTCTCCTACGAGCAGTACTTC
D: .; J: TRBJ2-7; V: TRBV4-1; size: .; CDR3: CASSQALPGGQEQYF; DNA: TGCGCCAGCAGCCAAGCCTTACCCGGGGGGCAGGAGCAGTACTTC
D: TRBD1; J: TRBJ1-6; V: TRBV5-6; size: .; CDR3: CASSTRTGVGSPLHF; DNA: TGTGCCAGCAGCACCCGGACAGGGGTCGGTTCACCCCTCCACTTT
D: TRBD1; J: TRBJ1-3; V: TRBV5-8; size: .; CDR3: CASRETGGVRNTIYF; DNA: TGTGCCAGCAGGGAGACAGGGGGCGTCAGAAACACCATATATTTT
D: .; J: TRBJ1-2; V: TRBV19; size: .; CDR3: CASSIRDIYGYTF; DNA: TGTGCCAGTAGTATCCGAGACATCTATGGCTACACCTTC
D: TRBD1; J: TRBJ1-5; V: TRBV6-2/TRBV6-3; size: .; CDR3: CASSYRRGPNQPQHF; DNA: TGTGCCAGCAGTTACCGCAGGGGGCCCAATCAGCCCCAGCATTTT
D: .; J: TRBJ2-7; V: TRBV13; size: .; CDR3: CASSLGLGVLSSYEQYF; DNA: TGTGCCAGCAGCTTAGGCCTGGGGGTCCTGAGCTCCTACGAGCAGTACTTC
D: .; J: TRBJ1-3; V: TRBV19; size: .; CDR3: CASSISGNSGNTIYF; DNA: TGTGCCAGTAGTATCAGTGGAAACTCTGGAAACACCATATATTTT
D: .; J: TRBJ1-5; V: TRBV19; size: .; CDR3: CASSNTGSNQPQHF; DNA: TGTGCCAGTAGTAATACAGGTAGCAATCAGCCCCAGCATTTT
D: .; J: TRBJ2-1; V: TRBV7-3; size: .; CDR3: CASSLTGDNEQFF; DNA: TGTGCCAGCAGCTTAACAGGGGACAATGAGCAGTTCTTC
D: TRBD2; J: TRBJ2-3; V: TRBV27; size: .; CDR3: CASRWLTSGSGTQYF; DNA: TGTGCCAGCAGATGGCTGACTAGCGGCTCCGGTACGCAGTATTTT